Detailed here is one T cell receptor (beta chain). Its antigen is as yet unknown. The junction shows a germline mismatch at one end, possibly a read error. The germline V gene has CDR1 SGDLS and CDR2 YYNGEE. There are 17 residues in the CDR3. This sample was taken from a study of T-cell reconstitution after alpha-beta-depleted transplantation in children. As it was prepared, the TCRbeta library received unique molecular identifiers. TCRdb re-called the PCR reads through MiXCR, storing one row per CDR3 protein. The sample lists 700,000 to 850,000 distinct CDR3 sequences; around 17% were seen once. Study results and caveats: In patients about two months after transplant, alpha-beta T cells reportedly arose from several hundred expanded graft clones.

The specimen was PBMCs, mostly from graft donor cells, collected 360 days after TCRalphabeta/CD19-depleted stem cell transplant. The chain joins TRBV9 to TRBJ2-1; D is possibly TRBD1 or TRBD2 (6 bases each). The TCR was taken from a male patient under 18 who had a stem cell transplant for acute lymphoblastic leukemia, so the T cells may come from the graft donor. The chain's CDR3 is CASSAAGWGRNYNEQIF. CDR3 DNA sequence: TGTGCCAGCAGCGCCGCGGGGTGGGGGCGGAATTACAATGAGCAGATCTTC.